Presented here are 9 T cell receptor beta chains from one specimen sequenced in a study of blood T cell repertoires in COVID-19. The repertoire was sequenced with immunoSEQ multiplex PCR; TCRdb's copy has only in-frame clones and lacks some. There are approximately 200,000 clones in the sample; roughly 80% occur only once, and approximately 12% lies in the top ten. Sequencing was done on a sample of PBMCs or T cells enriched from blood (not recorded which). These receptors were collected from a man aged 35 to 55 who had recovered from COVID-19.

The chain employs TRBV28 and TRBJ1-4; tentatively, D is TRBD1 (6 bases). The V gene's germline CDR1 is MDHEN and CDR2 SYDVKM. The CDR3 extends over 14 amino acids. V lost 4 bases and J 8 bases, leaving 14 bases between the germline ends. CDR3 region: CASSYPGAGEKLFF. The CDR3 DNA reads TGTGCCAGCAGTTACCCAGGGGCAGGAGAAAAACTGTTTTTT.

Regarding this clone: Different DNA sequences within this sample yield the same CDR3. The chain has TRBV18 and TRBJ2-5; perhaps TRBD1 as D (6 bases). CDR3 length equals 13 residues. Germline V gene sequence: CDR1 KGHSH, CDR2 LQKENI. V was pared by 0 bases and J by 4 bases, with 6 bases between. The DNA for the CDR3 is TGTGCCAGCTCACCACCAGGGGGAGAGACCCAGTACTTC. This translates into CASSPPGGETQYF.

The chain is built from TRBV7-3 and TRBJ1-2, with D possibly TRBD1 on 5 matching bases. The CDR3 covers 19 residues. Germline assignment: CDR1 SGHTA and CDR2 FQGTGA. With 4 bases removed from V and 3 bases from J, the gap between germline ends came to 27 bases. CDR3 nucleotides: TGTGCCAGCAGCTCAGCCTCGGGGACGGCCGGGGGATTCGACTATGGCTACACCTTC. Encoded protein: CASSSASGTAGGFDYGYTF. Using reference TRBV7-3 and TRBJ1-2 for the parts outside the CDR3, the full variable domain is GAGVSQTPSNKVTEKGKYVELRCDPISGHTALYWYRQSLGQGPEFLIYFQGTGAADDSGLPNDRFFAVRPEGSVSTLKIQRTERGDSAVYLCASSSASGTAGGFDYGYTFGSGTRLTVV.

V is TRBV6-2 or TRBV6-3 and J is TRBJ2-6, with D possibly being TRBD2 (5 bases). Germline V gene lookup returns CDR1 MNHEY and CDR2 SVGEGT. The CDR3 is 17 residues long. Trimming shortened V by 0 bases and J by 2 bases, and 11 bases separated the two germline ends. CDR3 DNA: TGTGCCAGCAGTTACTCGCCCGGACTCCCTGGGGCCAACGTCCTGACTTTC. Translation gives CASSYSPGLPGANVLTF.

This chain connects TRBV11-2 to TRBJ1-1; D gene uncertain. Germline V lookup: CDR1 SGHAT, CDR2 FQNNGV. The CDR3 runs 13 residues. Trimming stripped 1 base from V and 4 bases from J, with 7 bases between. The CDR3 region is CASSLVPRTEAFF. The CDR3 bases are TGTGCCAGCAGCTTAGTCCCCCGCACTGAAGCTTTCTTT.

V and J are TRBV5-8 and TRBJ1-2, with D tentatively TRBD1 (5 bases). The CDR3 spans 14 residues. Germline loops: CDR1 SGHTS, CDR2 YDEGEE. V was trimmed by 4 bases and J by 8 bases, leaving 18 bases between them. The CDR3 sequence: CASSDQQTAWGYTF. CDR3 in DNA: TGTGCCAGCAGCGATCAACAGACAGCATGGGGCTACACCTTC.

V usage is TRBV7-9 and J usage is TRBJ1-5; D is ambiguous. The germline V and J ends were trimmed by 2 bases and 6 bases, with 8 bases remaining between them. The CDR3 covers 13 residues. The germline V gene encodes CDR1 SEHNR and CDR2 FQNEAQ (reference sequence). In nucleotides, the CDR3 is TGTGCCAGCAGCTTAAGTGGCACTCAGCCCCAGCATTTT. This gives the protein CASSLSGTQPQHF.

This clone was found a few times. The CDR3 bases are TGTGCCAGCAGCTTGGCGGTCAGCACAGATACGCAGTATTTT. Translation gives CASSLAVSTDTQYF. V gene TRBV7-9 combines with J gene TRBJ2-3; D is unresolved. Trimming cost V 3 bases and J 0 bases, with 7 bases left between them. The length of the CDR3 is 14 residues. Germline V gene sequence: CDR1 SEHNR, CDR2 FQNEAQ (reference sequence).

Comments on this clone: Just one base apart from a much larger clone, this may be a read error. CDR3 protein: CASSLVQNTEAFF. CDR3 DNA: TGTGCCAGCAGCTTAGTTCAGAACACTGAAGCTTTCTTT. V gene TRBV11-2 combines with J gene TRBJ1-1; D not certain. The V end lost 1 base, the J end lost 1 base, and 4 bases lay between the germline ends. The CDR3 is 13 amino acids. Germline V lookup: CDR1 SGHAT, CDR2 FQNNGV.